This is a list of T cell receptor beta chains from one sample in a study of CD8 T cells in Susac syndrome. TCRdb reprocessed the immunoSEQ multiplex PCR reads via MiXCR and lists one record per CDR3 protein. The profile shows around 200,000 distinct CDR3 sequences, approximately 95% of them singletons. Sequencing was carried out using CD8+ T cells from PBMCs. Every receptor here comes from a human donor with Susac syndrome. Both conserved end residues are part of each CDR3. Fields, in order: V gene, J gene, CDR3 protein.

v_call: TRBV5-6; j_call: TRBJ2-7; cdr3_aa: CASRPWRSGGYEQYF
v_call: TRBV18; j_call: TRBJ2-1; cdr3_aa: CASSLRGLAELHGEQFF
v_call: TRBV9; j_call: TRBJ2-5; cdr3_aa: CASSVGGRGETQYF
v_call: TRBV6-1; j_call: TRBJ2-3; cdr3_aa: CASSEEVAGAGDTQYF
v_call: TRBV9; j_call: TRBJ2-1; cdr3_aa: CASSVGGRRRDEQFF
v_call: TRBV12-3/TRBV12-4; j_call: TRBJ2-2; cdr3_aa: CASSLISSAGELFF
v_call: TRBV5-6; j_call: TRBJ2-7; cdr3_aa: CASSLWVHEQYF
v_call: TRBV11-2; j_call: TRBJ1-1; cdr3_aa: CASSLMLENTEAFF
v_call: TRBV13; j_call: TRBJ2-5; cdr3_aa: CASSSIFRKETQYF
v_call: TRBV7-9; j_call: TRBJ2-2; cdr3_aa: CASSLIEDTGELFF
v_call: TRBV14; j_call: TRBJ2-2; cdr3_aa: CASSQYMNTGELFF
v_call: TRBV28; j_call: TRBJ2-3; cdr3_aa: CATSGLRTRDTQYF
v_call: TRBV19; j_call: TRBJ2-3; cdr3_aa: CARKAESTDTQYF
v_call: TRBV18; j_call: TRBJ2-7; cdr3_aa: CASSPPTRGVAYEQYF
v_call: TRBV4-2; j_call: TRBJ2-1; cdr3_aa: CASSPEALGSSYNEQFF
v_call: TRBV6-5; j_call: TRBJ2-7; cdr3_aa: CASSSLSIQGVGVEQYF
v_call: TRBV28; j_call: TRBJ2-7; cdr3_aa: CASSLFGGGSYEQYF
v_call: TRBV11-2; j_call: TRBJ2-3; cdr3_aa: CASRRGRTTSTDTQYF
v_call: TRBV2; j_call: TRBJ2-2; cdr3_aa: CASRGDRSRIANTGELFF
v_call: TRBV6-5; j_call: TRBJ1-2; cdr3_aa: CASSYSESTYGYTF
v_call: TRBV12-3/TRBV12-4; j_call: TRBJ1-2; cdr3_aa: CASSPGTAAGYGYTF
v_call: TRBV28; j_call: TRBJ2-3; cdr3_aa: CASSLTGAAQYF
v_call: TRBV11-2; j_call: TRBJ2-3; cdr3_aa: CASSPPMGENTQYF
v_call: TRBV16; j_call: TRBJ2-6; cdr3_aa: CASSLVRNGANVLTF
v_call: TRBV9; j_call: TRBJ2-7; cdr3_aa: CASSVWDNSYEQYF
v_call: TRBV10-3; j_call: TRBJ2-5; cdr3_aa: CAISLDGETQYF
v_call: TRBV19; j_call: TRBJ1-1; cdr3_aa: CASSSERTGLDTEAFF
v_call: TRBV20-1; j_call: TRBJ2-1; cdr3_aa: CSARHRDREHEQFF
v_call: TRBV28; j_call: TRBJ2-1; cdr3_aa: CASSVSGSLNNEQFF
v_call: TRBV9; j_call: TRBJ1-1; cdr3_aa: CASSVITYYTEAFF
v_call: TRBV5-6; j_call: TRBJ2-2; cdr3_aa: CASSFPRTGELFF
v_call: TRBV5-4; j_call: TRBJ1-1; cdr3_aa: CASSLLSQVSEAFF
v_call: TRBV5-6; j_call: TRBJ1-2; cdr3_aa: CASSKGTTGYTF
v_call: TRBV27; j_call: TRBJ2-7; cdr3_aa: CASIPLTGGSYEQYF
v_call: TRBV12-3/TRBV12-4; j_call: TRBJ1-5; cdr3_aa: CASSQGLSNQPQHF
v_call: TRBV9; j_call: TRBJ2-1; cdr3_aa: CASSVGILAFNEQFF
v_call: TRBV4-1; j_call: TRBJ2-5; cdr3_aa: CASSQGPQETQYF
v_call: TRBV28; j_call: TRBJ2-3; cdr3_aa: CASAADTQYF
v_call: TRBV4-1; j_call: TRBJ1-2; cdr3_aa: CASSQDINVPGQGFGGYTF